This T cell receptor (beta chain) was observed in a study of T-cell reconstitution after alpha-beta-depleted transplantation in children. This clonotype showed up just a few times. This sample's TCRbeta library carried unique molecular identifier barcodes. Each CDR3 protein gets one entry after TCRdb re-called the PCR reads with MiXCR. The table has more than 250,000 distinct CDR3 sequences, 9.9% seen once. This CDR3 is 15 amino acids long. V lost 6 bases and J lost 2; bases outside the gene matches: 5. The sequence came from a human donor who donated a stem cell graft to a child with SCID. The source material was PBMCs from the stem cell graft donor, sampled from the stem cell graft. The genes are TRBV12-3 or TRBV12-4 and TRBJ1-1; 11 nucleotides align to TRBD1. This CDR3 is CASRGTGGSNTEAFF. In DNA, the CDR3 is TGTGCCAGCAGGGGGACAGGGGGAAGTAACACTGAAGCTTTCTTT.